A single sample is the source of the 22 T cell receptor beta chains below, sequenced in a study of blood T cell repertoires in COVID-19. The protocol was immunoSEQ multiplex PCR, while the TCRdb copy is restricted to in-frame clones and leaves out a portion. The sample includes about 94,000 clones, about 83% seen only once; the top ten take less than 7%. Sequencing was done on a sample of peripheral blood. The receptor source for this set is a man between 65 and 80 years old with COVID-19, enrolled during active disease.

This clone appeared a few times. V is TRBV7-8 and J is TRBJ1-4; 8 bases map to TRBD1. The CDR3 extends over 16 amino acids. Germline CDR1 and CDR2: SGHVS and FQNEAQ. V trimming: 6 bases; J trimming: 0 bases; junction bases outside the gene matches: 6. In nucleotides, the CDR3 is TGTGCCAGCAGTCTCCAGGGGGCGGCAACTAATGAAAAACTGTTTTTT. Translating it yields CASSLQGAATNEKLFF.

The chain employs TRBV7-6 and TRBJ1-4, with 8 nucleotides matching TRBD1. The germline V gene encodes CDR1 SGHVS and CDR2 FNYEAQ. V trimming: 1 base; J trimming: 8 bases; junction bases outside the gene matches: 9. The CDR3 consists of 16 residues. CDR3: CASSLGGARGHEKLFF. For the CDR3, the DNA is TGTGCCAGCAGCTTAGGGGGGGCCAGGGGGCACGAAAAACTGTTTTTT.

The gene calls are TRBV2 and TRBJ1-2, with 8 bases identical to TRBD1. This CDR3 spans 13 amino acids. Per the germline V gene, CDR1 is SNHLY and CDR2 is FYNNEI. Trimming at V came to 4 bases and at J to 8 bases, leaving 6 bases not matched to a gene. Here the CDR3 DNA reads TGTGCCAGCAGTGGCCCAGGGGGCGTGGGCTACACCTTC. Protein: CASSGPGGVGYTF.

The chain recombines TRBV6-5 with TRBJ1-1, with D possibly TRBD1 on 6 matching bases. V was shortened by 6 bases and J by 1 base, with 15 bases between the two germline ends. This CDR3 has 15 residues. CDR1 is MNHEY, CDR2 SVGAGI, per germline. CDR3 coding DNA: TGTGCCAGCAGCTATTCACAGGGATGGAACACTGAAGCTTTCTTT. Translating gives CASSYSQGWNTEAFF.

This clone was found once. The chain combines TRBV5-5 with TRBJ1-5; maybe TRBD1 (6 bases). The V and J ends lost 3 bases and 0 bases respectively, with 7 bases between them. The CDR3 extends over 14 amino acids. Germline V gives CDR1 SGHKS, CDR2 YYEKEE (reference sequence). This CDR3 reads CASSWTDSNQPQHF. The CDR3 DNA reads TGTGCCAGCAGCTGGACAGATAGCAATCAGCCCCAGCATTTT.

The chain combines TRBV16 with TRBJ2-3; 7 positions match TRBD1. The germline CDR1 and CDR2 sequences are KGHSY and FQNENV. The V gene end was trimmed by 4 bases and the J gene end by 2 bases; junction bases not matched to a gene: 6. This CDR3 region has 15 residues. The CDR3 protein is CASSPWTGSTDTQYF. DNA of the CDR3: TGTGCCAGCAGCCCATGGACAGGCTCCACAGATACGCAGTATTTT.

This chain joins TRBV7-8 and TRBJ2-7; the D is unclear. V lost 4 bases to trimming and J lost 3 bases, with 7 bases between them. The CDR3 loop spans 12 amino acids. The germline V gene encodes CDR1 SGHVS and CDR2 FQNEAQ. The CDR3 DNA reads TGTGCCAGCAGCTACCAGTACTACGAGCAGTACTTC. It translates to CASSYQYYEQYF.

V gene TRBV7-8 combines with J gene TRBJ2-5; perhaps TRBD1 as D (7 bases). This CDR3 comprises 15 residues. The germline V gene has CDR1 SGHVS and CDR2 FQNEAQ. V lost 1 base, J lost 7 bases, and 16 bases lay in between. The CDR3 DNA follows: TGTGCCAGCAGCTTAGTTGCCCGACAGGGAGGGACCCAGTACTTC. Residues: CASSLVARQGGTQYF.

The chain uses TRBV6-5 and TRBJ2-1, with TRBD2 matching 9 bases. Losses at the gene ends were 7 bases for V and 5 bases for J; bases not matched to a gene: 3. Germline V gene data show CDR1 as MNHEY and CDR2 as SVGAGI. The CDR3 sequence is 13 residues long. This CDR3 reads CASTGLANNEQFF. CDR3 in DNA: TGTGCCAGCACTGGACTAGCGAACAATGAGCAGTTCTTC.

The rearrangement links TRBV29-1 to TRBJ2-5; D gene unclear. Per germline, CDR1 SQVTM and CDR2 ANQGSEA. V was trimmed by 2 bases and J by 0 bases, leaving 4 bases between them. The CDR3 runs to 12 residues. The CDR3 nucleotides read TGCAGCGTTGAATACAACCAAGAGACCCAGTACTTC. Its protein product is CSVEYNQETQYF.

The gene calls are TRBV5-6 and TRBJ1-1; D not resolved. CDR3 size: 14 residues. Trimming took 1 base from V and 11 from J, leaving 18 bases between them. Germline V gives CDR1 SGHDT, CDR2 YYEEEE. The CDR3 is CASSLYRPPGKAFF. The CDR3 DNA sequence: TGTGCCAGCAGCTTGTACCGCCCGCCCGGGAAGGCTTTCTTT.

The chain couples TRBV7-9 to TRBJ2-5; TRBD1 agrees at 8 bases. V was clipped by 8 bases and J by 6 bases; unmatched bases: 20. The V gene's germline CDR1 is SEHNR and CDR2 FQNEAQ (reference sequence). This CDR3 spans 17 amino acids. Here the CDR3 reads CASAWVLRQGQEKTQYF. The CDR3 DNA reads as TGTGCCAGCGCCTGGGTACTTCGACAGGGGCAAGAGAAGACCCAGTACTTC.

CDR3 bases: TGTGCCAGCAGCTTAGACGTCTTTAACTCCGCTGAAGCTTTCTTT. Protein product: CASSLDVFNSAEAFF. The chain has TRBV7-9 and TRBJ1-1, with D uncertain. The germline gives CDR1 SEHNR, CDR2 FQNEAQ (reference sequence). This CDR3 is 15 amino acids long. Trimming removed 1 base from V and 6 bases from J, with 15 bases in between.

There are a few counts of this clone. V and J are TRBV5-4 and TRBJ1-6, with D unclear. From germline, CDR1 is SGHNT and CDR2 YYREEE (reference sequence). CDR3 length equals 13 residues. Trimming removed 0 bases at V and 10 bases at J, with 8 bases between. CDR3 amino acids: CASSLVAGSPLHF. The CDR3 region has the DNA TGTGCCAGCAGCTTGGTTGCGGGCTCACCCCTCCACTTT.

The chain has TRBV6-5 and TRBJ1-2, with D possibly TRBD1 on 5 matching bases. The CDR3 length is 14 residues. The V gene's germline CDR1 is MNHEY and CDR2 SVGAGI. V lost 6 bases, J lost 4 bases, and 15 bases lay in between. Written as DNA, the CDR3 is TGTGCCAGCAGCCGACAGAAACGAGGCTATGGCTACACCTTC. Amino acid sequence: CASSRQKRGYGYTF.

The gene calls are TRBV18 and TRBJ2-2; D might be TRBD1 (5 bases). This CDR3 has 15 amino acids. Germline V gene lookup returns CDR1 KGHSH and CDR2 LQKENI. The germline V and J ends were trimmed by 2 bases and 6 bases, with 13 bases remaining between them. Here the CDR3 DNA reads TGTGCCAGCTCACCATCGGCAGGGCCTGCCGGGGAGCTGTTTTTT. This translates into CASSPSAGPAGELFF. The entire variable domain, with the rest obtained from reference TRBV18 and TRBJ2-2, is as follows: NAGVMQNPRHLVRRRGQEARLRCSPMKGHSHVYWYRQLPEEGLKFMVYLQKENIIDESGMPKERFSAEFPKEGPSILRIQQVVRGDSAAYFCASSPSAGPAGELFFGEGSRLTVL.

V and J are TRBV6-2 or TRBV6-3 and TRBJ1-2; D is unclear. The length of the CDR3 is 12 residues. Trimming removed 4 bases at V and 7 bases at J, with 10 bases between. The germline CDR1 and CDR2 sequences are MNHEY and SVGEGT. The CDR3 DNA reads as TGTGCCAGCAGTTCCCTCACAACTGGCTACACCTTC. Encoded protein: CASSSLTTGYTF.

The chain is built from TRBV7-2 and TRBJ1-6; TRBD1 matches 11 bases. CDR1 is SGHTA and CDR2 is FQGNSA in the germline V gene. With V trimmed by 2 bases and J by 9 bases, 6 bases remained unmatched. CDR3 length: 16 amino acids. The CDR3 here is CASSLSGTGGSSPLHF. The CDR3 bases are TGTGCCAGCAGCTTAAGTGGGACAGGGGGGAGTTCACCCCTCCACTTT.

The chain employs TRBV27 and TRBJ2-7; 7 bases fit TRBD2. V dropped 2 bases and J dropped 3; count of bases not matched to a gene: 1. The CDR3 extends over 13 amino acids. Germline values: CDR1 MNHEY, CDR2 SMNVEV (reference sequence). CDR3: CASSLAGDYEQYF. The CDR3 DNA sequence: TGTGCCAGCAGTTTAGCGGGAGACTACGAGCAGTACTTC.

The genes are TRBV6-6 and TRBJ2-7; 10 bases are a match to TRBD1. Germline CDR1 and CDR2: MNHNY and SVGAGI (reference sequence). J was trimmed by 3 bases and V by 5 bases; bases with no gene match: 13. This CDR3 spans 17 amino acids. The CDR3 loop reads CASSQFGGQGYVYEQYF. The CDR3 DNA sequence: TGTGCCAGCAGTCAATTCGGGGGACAGGGGTACGTCTACGAGCAGTACTTC.

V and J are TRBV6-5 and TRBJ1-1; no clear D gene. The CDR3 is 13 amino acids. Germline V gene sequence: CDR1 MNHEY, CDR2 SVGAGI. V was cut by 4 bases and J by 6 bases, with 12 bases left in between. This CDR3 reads CASSSPGAAEAFF. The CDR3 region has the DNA TGTGCCAGCAGTTCGCCGGGAGCTGCTGAAGCTTTCTTT.

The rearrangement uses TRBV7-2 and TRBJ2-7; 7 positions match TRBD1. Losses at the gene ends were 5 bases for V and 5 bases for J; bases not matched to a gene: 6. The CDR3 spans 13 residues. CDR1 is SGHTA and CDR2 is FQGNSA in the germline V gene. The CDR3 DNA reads TGTGCCAGCAGCAGTCTACAGGGGAACGAGCAGTACTTC. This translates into CASSSLQGNEQYF.